This entry features one T cell receptor (beta chain) sequence. These data originate in a study of blood T cell repertoires in COVID-19. Per the original methods: Estimates of nucleated cell counts were drawn from the amplification of reference gene primers. Sequencing used immunoSEQ multiplex PCR; TCRdb keeps in-frame clones, though not all of them. V and J calls and clone size are those listed in that table; D and trimming were worked out from the DNA. This table holds approximately 450,000 clones, approximately 90% found once. Germline V gene sequence: CDR1 MDHEN, CDR2 SYDVKM. V was clipped by 8 bases and J by 1 base; unmatched bases: 3. The CDR3 loop spans 13 amino acids. Cohort assignment relied on participant-reported clinical history.

This TCR was sampled from a man aged 30 to 39 who had recovered from COVID-19. The source material was PBMCs or T cells enriched from blood (not recorded which). The chain employs TRBV28 and TRBJ1-2; 8 nucleotides match TRBD1. The CDR3 is CASAGGLNYGYTF. In DNA form, the CDR3 reads TGTGCCAGCGCAGGGGGCCTTAACTATGGCTACACCTTC.